Shown below are 8 T cell receptor beta chains from a single sample sequenced in a study of blood T cell repertoires in COVID-19. The data were produced by immunoSEQ multiplex PCR, yet TCRdb's version contains in-frame clones alone and is incomplete. Of around 110,000 clones listed, 70% to 85% are singletons. Sequencing was carried out using peripheral blood. All receptors come from a woman aged 55-70 years with acute or convalescent COVID-19.

The chain carries TRBV10-3 and TRBJ1-5, with a tentative D call TRBD1 (5 bases). CDR3 length equals 14 residues. Germline V gene sequence: CDR1 ENHRY, CDR2 SYGVKD. Trimming took off 4 bases at V and 3 bases at J, with 10 bases between the two ends. CDR3 residues: CAISAGGFNQPQHF. DNA of the CDR3: TGTGCCATCAGTGCTGGGGGGTTCAATCAGCCCCAGCATTTT.

The chain couples TRBV19 to TRBJ1-2; D gene unclear. CDR3 length: 15 residues. Per germline, CDR1 LNHDA and CDR2 SQIVND (reference sequence). Trimming cost V 3 bases and J 4 bases, with 15 bases left between them. CDR3 nucleotide sequence: TGTGCCAGTAGTATCCCGGAGGACGCGCTCTATGGCTACACCTTC. Amino acids: CASSIPEDALYGYTF.

V gene TRBV18 combines with J gene TRBJ1-6; D not resolved. The CDR3 consists of 14 residues. The germline V and J ends were trimmed by 3 bases and 10 bases, with 13 bases remaining between them. The germline V gene encodes CDR1 KGHSH and CDR2 LQKENI. DNA of the CDR3: TGTGCCAGCTCACCCGACATCGGGGAATCACCCCTCCACTTT. This gives the protein CASSPDIGESPLHF.

The rearrangement joins TRBV28 to TRBJ2-1; no reliable D call. The CDR3 loop spans 13 amino acids. Trimming took 4 bases from V and 9 from J, leaving 13 bases between them. Germline CDR1 reads MDHEN; CDR2 reads SYDVKM. The CDR3 here is CASSSPLVFEQFF. CDR3 nucleotides: TGTGCCAGCAGTTCGCCGCTAGTATTTGAGCAGTTCTTC. The full variable domain, its missing parts supplied by reference TRBV28 and TRBJ2-1, is DVKVTQSSRYLVKRTGEKVFLECVQDMDHENMFWYRQDPGLGLRLIYFSYDVKMKEKGDIPEGYSVSREKKERFSLILESASTNQTSMYLCASSSPLVFEQFFGPGTRLTVL.

The sample holds a few counts of this clone. The chain has TRBV25-1 and TRBJ2-1; no reliable D call. The CDR3 spans 10 residues. The V end was cut by 3 bases, the J end by 10 bases, with 4 bases between. CDR1 is MGHDK, CDR2 SYGVNS, per germline. CDR3: CASSDSEQFF. Written as DNA, the CDR3 is TGTGCCAGCAGTGATAGCGAGCAGTTCTTC.

This chain joins TRBV7-9 and TRBJ2-1, with D perhaps assigned TRBD1 or TRBD2 (9 bases each). V shed 6 bases and J shed 9 bases, with 30 bases lying between them. Per germline, CDR1 SEHNR and CDR2 FQNEAQ (reference sequence). This CDR3 comprises 18 residues. CDR3 DNA: TGTGCCAGCAGAACCGGGACAGGGTTTATTCTAGCGGGGAGTGAGCAGTTCTTC. This translates into CASRTGTGFILAGSEQFF.

The V gene is TRBV3-1 (or the pseudogene TRBV3-2), the J gene TRBJ1-1, with D possibly matching TRBD1 (6 bases). The CDR3 contains 15 residues. Trimming pared 0 bases from V and 7 bases from J, leaving 15 bases between. Germline assignment: CDR1 LGHDT and CDR2 YNNKEL (reference sequence). The CDR3 is CASSQESGEGGEAFF. The CDR3 bases are TGTGCCAGCAGCCAAGAATCAGGGGAGGGCGGTGAAGCTTTCTTT.

CDR3 sequence: CATSSPGTANEKLFF. As DNA, the CDR3 is TGTGCCACCAGCAGCCCCGGGACAGCTAATGAAAAACTGTTTTTT. The chain combines TRBV15 with TRBJ1-4, with TRBD1 matching over 7 bases. The CDR3 has 15 residues. The germline V gene has CDR1 LNHNV and CDR2 YYDKDF (reference sequence). V was clipped by 3 bases and J by 3 bases; unmatched bases: 4. The entire variable domain, with the rest obtained from reference TRBV15 and TRBJ1-4, is as follows: DAMVIQNPRYQVTQFGKPVTLSCSQTLNHNVMYWYQQKSSQAPKLLFHYYDKDFNNEADTPDNFQSRRPNTSFCFLDIRSPGLGDTAMYLCATSSPGTANEKLFFGSGTQLSVL.